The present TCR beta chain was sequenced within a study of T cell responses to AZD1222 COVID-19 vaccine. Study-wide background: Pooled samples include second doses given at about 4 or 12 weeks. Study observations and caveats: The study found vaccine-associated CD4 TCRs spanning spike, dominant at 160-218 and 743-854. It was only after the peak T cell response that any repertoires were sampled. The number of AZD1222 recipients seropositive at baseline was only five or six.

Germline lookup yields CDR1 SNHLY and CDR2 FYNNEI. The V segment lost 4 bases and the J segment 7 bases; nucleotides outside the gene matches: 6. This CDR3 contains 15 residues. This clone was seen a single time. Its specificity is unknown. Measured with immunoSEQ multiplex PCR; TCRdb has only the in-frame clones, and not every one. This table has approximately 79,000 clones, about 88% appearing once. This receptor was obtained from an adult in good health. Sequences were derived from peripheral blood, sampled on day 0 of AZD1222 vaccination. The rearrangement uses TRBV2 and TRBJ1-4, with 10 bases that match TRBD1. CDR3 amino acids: CASSGDRGRGEKLFF. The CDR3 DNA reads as TGTGCCAGCAGTGGGGACAGGGGAAGAGGTGAAAAACTGTTTTTT.